This section outlines one T cell receptor (beta chain) sequence together with its context. The sample is drawn from a study of blood T cell repertoires in COVID-19. As for the study in general: Sample material is recorded as cDNA or gDNA derived from T cells, B-cell-depleted T cells, or PBMCs.

Method: immunoSEQ multiplex PCR; TCRdb's copy keeps in-frame clones and lacks some. Of roughly 30,000 clones listed, 85% to 90% were seen once; the top ten hold over 20%. Trimming took 4 bases from V and 8 from J; bases not matched to a gene: 13. The CDR3 totals 16 residues. Germline CDR1 LNHDA, CDR2 SQIVND (reference sequence). The genes are TRBV19 and TRBJ2-1, with 8 nucleotides matching TRBD2. The source material was peripheral blood. This receptor was identified in a human donor in a cohort sampled during active COVID-19. The CDR3 bases are TGTGCCAGTAGTAAGTTGTCCGGGGGGGCCTTTTATGAGCAGTTCTTC. Protein product: CASSKLSGGAFYEQFF.